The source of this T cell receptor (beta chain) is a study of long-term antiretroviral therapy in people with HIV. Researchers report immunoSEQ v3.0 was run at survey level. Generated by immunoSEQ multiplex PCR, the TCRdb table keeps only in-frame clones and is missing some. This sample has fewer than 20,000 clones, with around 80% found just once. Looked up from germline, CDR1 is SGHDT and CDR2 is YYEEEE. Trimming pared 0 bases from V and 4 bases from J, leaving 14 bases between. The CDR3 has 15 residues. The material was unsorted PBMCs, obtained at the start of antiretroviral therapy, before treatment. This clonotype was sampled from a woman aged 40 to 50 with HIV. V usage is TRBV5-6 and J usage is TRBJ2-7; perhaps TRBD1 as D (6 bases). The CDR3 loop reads CASSLVQGPLYEQYF. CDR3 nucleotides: TGTGCCAGCAGCTTGGTGCAGGGGCCACTTTACGAGCAGTACTTC.